This is a list of T cell receptor beta chains from one sample in a study of T-cell memory formation after mild COVID-19. MiXCR was run by TCRdb on the 5' RACE reads, yielding one entry per CDR3 protein. The table shows approximately 440,000 distinct CDR3 sequences, with 20% occurring only once. Sequenced input: PBMCs or a T cell subset sorted from them (not recorded which). These receptors were collected from an adult woman who had mild COVID-19 (a few samples of this study predate the infection). Cell type and time point are not known. CDR3s include the opening cysteine and the closing phenylalanine or tryptophan. A D gene is named only where the DNA matches it firmly. Size values are once, few and many counts, or a class for expanded clones, and some rows have none.

D: .; V: TRBV12-3/TRBV12-4; J: TRBJ1-1; size: few; DNA: TGTGCCAGCAGTCCTTACGGGGTACGCAGGGATACTGAAGCTTTCTTT; CDR3: CASSPYGVRRDTEAFF
D: .; V: TRBV27; J: TRBJ1-5; size: few; DNA: TGTGCCAGCAGTTTATCGACAGACCTTAATCAGCCCCAGCATTTT; CDR3: CASSLSTDLNQPQHF
D: .; V: TRBV3-1; J: TRBJ2-1; size: many; DNA: TGTGCCAGCAGCCAAGGCCAGGGGGGGTACAATGAGCAGTTCTTC; CDR3: CASSQGQGGYNEQFF
D: TRBD1; V: TRBV6-5; J: TRBJ1-2; size: .; DNA: TGTGCCAGCAGCGACAGGGGAATCTACTATGGCTACACCTTC; CDR3: CASSDRGIYYGYTF
D: .; V: TRBV14; J: TRBJ1-2; size: .; DNA: TGTGCCAGCAGCCAAGATCTTGAAGATGGCTACACCTTC; CDR3: CASSQDLEDGYTF
D: TRBD2; V: TRBV20-1; J: TRBJ2-7; size: few; DNA: TGCAGTGCGCGGGGACTAGCGGGAGAAATCGACGAGCAGTACTTC; CDR3: CSARGLAGEIDEQYF
D: .; V: TRBV7-2; J: TRBJ2-1; size: .; DNA: TGTGCCAGCAGCTCTAGGAAATCGATGGGAAATGAGCAGTTCTTC; CDR3: CASSSRKSMGNEQFF
D: TRBD1; V: TRBV5-1; J: TRBJ1-1; size: few; DNA: TGCGCCAGCAGCCGAATACAGGGGAGTGGGACTGAAGCTTTCTTT; CDR3: CASSRIQGSGTEAFF
D: .; V: TRBV6-5; J: TRBJ2-2; size: .; DNA: TGTGCCAGCAGTTACTCGGTTAGGGGATTAAACACCGGGGAGCTGTTTTTT; CDR3: CASSYSVRGLNTGELFF
D: .; V: TRBV14; J: TRBJ2-5; size: few; DNA: TGTGCCAGCAGCCAACACTCCGGAGGGAGCTTCCAGTACTTC; CDR3: CASSQHSGGSFQYF
D: TRBD1; V: TRBV2; J: TRBJ1-3; size: .; DNA: TGTGCCAGCAAAACCATAGGGACAGGGGGCTTTGGAAACACCATATATTTT; CDR3: CASKTIGTGGFGNTIYF
D: TRBD2; V: TRBV3-1; J: TRBJ2-3; size: .; DNA: TGTGCCAGCAGCCCCCAGTGGCGGGAGTACCACGGGGATACGCAGTATTTT; CDR3: CASSPQWREYHGDTQYF
D: .; V: TRBV5-1; J: TRBJ2-5; size: .; DNA: TGCGCCAGCAGCTTGGAAATCAGGGCGGCGGAGACCCAGTACTTC; CDR3: CASSLEIRAAETQYF
D: .; V: TRBV20-1; J: TRBJ2-5; size: .; DNA: TGCAGTGCTAGAGCTGGGGTCGTGAAGACCCAGTACTTC; CDR3: CSARAGVVKTQYF
D: .; V: TRBV12-3/TRBV12-4; J: TRBJ2-5; size: few; DNA: TGTGCCAGCACCTTATGGGCTAGGAGGCAAGAGACCCAGTACTTC; CDR3: CASTLWARRQETQYF
D: .; V: TRBV9; J: TRBJ2-7; size: .; DNA: TGTGCCAGCAGCGTAGGGGACACGGCCTACGAGCAGTACTTC; CDR3: CASSVGDTAYEQYF
D: .; V: TRBV10-3; J: TRBJ2-1; size: .; DNA: TGTGCCATCGGGCAGGGCAGGGCTGAGCAGTTCTTC; CDR3: CAIGQGRAEQFF
D: TRBD1; V: TRBV5-1; J: TRBJ2-7; size: .; DNA: TGCGCCAGCAGTGGAGGACAGGGTATATCCTACGAGCAGTACTTC; CDR3: CASSGGQGISYEQYF
D: .; V: TRBV10-3; J: TRBJ2-1; size: few; DNA: TGTGCCATCAGTGAACGGGAGAGATCCTACAATGAGCAGTTCTTC; CDR3: CAISERERSYNEQFF
D: .; V: TRBV9; J: TRBJ2-7; size: few; DNA: TGTGCCAGCAGCGAGGGGGAGGGCAGGGTCCCCGAGCAGTACTTC; CDR3: CASSEGEGRVPEQYF
D: TRBD2; V: TRBV9; J: TRBJ2-3; size: .; DNA: TGTGCCAGCAGCGTAGACGGCGGGGGGTACACAGATACGCAGTATTTT; CDR3: CASSVDGGGYTDTQYF
D: TRBD1; V: TRBV9; J: TRBJ1-5; size: .; DNA: TGTGCCAGCAGCCCCGGGACAGGGGGCCTCAATCAGCCCCAGCATTTT; CDR3: CASSPGTGGLNQPQHF
D: .; V: TRBV5-1; J: TRBJ2-5; size: few; DNA: TGCGCCAGCAGCTTGGACGGAGTCCGCCAAGAGACCCAGTACTTC; CDR3: CASSLDGVRQETQYF
D: .; V: TRBV7-9; J: TRBJ2-1; size: .; DNA: TGTGCCAGCAGCTTACGGCCGGGGTACAATGAGCAGTTCTTC; CDR3: CASSLRPGYNEQFF
D: .; V: TRBV7-9; J: TRBJ1-2; size: .; DNA: TGTGCCAGCAGCCGAGACAGCCTAGGGGGCTACACCTTC; CDR3: CASSRDSLGGYTF
D: TRBD2; V: TRBV7-6; J: TRBJ2-3; size: .; DNA: TGTGCCAGCTCCCGGACTAGCGGAGGTACTTCTAGCACAGATACGCAGTATTTT; CDR3: CASSRTSGGTSSTDTQYF
D: .; V: TRBV20-1; J: TRBJ1-5; size: .; DNA: TGCAGTGCTAGAGGGGGGGTTCATAATCAGCCCCAGCATTTT; CDR3: CSARGGVHNQPQHF
D: .; V: TRBV24-1; J: TRBJ2-3; size: .; DNA: TGTGCCACCAGTGATCCGAGGACGAGAAGCACAGATACGCAGTATTTT; CDR3: CATSDPRTRSTDTQYF
D: TRBD1; V: TRBV6-2/TRBV6-3; J: TRBJ1-5; size: .; DNA: TGTGCCAGCAGCGTTACAGGGGAAGCTCAGCCCCAGCATTTT; CDR3: CASSVTGEAQPQHF
D: TRBD2; V: TRBV27; J: TRBJ2-7; size: few; DNA: TGTGCCAGCAGGTCGAGCGGGAGAAAAGGCGAGCAGTACTTC; CDR3: CASRSSGRKGEQYF
D: .; V: TRBV7-3; J: TRBJ2-1; size: .; DNA: TGTGCCAGCAGCCTGGGTAGGGGTAGTGAGCAGTTCTTC; CDR3: CASSLGRGSEQFF
D: .; V: TRBV7-9; J: TRBJ1-1; size: few; DNA: TGTGCCAGCAGCTCGGGTTGGGCAAATTCGAACACTGAAGCTTTCTTT; CDR3: CASSSGWANSNTEAFF
D: .; V: TRBV30; J: TRBJ1-2; size: .; DNA: TGTGCCTCTACTCGGGGCGGGGTGGGAGGCTACACCTTC; CDR3: CASTRGGVGGYTF
D: TRBD1; V: TRBV6-2/TRBV6-3; J: TRBJ2-1; size: .; DNA: TGTGCCAGCAGTGGGAGGGACAGGGGGCTCGATAATGAGCAGTTCTTC; CDR3: CASSGRDRGLDNEQFF
D: .; V: TRBV7-2; J: TRBJ1-2; size: .; DNA: TGTGCCAGCAGCCGCAGTTCCAGGGGTTACAACTATGGCTACACCTTC; CDR3: CASSRSSRGYNYGYTF
D: .; V: TRBV21-1; J: TRBJ2-5; size: .; DNA: TGTGCCAGCAGCAAAGAGGTCTCTACCCCCCACCGCGGCGAGGAGACCCAGTACTTC; CDR3: CASSKEVSTPHRGEETQYF
D: TRBD2; V: TRBV6-2/TRBV6-3; J: TRBJ2-7; size: few; DNA: TGTGCCAGCAGTTACAAGCGGGGCGCAAACTCCTACGAGCAGTACTTC; CDR3: CASSYKRGANSYEQYF
D: .; V: TRBV9; J: TRBJ2-7; size: .; DNA: TGTGCCAGCAGCGGGCCCCCCCAGGGAGGATACGAGCAGTACTTC; CDR3: CASSGPPQGGYEQYF
D: TRBD2; V: TRBV9; J: TRBJ2-1; size: few; DNA: TGTGCCAGCAGCCCCCTAGCGGGAGATCTCAATGAGCAGTTCTTC; CDR3: CASSPLAGDLNEQFF
D: .; V: TRBV3-1; J: TRBJ2-3; size: few; DNA: TGTGCCAGCAGCCAAGTTCGAATTCAAGGCACAGATACGCAGTATTTT; CDR3: CASSQVRIQGTDTQYF